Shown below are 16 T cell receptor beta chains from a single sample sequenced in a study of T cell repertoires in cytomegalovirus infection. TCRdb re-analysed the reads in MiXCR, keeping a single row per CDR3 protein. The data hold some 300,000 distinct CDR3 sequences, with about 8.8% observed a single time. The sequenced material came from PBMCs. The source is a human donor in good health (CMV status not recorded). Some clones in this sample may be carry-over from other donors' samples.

For the CDR3, the DNA is TGCAGTGCTAGAGATCCAGCGGGGGGGCCGGCAGATACGCAGTATTTT. Translated: CSARDPAGGPADTQYF. The chain joins TRBV20-1 to TRBJ2-3; 10 positions agree with TRBD2. Trimming removed 0 bases from V and 4 bases from J; junction bases left unmatched: 7. The CDR3 has 16 amino acids. Germline loops: CDR1 DFQATT, CDR2 SNEGSKA (reference sequence).

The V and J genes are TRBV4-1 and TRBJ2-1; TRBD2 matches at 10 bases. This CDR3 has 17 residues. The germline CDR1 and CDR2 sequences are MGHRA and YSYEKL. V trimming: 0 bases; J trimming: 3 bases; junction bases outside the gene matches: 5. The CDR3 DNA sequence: TGCGCCAGCAGCCAAGAAGAGCGGGGGGGTAACTACAATGAGCAGTTCTTC. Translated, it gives CASSQEERGGNYNEQFF.

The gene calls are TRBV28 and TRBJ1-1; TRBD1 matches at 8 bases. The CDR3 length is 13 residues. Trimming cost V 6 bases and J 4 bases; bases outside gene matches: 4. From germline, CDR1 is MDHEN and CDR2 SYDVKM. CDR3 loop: CASRAQGATEAFF. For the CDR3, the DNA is TGTGCCAGCAGAGCGCAGGGGGCCACTGAAGCTTTCTTT.

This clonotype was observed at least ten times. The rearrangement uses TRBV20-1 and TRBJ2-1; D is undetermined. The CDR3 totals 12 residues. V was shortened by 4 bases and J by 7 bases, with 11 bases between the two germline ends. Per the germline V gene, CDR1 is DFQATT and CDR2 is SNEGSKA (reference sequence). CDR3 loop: CSAKPLMNEQFF. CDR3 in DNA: TGCAGTGCTAAACCCTTGATGAATGAGCAGTTCTTC.

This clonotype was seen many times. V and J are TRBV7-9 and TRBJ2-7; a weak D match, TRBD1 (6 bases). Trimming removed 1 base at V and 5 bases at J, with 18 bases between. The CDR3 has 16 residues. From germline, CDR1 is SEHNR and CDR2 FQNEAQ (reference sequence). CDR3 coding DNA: TGTGCCAGCAGCTTAGGACCCAGGCGTCAGGGGAACGAGCAGTACGTC. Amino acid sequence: CASSLGPRRQGNEQYV.

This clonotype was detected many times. CDR3 nucleotide sequence: TGTGCCAGCAGCTTGGTATGGGCTGGAACCTACGAGCAGTACGTC. It translates to CASSLVWAGTYEQYV. V and J are TRBV5-8 and TRBJ2-7, with D hard to call. Deletions cut 0 bases from V and 2 bases from J, with 12 bases between. This CDR3 spans 15 amino acids. Germline CDR1 is SGHTS and CDR2 is YDEGEE.

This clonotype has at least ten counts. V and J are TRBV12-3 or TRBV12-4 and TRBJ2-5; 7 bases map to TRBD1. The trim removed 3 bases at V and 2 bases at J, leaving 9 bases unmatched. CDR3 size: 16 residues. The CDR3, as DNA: TGTGCCAGCAGTTTCGAGACAGGGCCAATTCAAGAGACCCAGTACTTC. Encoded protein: CASSFETGPIQETQYF.

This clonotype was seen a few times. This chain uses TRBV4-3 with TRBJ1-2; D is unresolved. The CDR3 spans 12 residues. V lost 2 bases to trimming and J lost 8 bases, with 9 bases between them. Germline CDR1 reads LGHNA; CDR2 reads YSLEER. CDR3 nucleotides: TGCGCCAGCAGCCAAACAGTTGGAGGCTACACCTTC. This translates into CASSQTVGGYTF.

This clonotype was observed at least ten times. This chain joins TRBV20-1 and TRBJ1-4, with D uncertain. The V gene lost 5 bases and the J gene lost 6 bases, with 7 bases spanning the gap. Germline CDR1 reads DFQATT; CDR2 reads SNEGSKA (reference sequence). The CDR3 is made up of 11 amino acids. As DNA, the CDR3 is TGCAGTGCTCGTCAGGATGAAAAACTGTTTTTT. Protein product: CSARQDEKLFF.

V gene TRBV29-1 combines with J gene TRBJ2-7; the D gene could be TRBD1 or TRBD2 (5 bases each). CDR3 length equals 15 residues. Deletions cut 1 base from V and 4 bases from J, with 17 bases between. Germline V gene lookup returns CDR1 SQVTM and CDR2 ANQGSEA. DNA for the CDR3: TGCAGCGTTGAAGGAGGTAGCATCGGGGCTTACGAGCAGTACTTC. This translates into CSVEGGSIGAYEQYF.

DNA for the CDR3: TGTGCCAGCAACGGGGCGGACTTCTATGGCTACACCTTC. Its translation is CASNGADFYGYTF. The chain couples TRBV7-9 to TRBJ1-2, with D perhaps matching TRBD1 (5 bases). V was cut by 7 bases and J by 4 bases, with 13 bases left in between. CDR3 length equals 13 residues. Germline loops: CDR1 SEHNR, CDR2 FQNEAQ (reference sequence).

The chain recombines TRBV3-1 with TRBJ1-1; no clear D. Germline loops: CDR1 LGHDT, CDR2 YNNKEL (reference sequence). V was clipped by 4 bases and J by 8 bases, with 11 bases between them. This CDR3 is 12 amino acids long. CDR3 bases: TGTGCCAGCAGCCCGACCGGCAGAGAAGCTTTCTTT. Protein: CASSPTGREAFF.

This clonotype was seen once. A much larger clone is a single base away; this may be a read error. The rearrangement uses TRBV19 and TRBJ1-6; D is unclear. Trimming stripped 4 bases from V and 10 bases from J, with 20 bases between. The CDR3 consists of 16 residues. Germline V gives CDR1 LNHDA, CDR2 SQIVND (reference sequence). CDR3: CASSTGVSREKSPLHF. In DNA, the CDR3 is TGTGCCAGTAGTACAGGAGTCTCCCGGGAGAAATCACCCCTCCACTTT.

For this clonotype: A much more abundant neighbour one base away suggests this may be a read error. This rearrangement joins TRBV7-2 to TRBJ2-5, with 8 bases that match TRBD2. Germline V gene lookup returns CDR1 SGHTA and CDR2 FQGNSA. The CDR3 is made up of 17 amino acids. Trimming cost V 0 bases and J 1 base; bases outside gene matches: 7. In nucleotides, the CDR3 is TGTGCCAGCAGCTTAGCGGTTCGGGGGGGCCCCCAAGAGACCCAGTACTTC. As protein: CASSLAVRGGPQETQYF.

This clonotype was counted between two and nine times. This CDR3 reads CSARDRVHNEKLFF. CDR3 bases: TGCAGTGCTAGGGACAGGGTACATAATGAAAAACTGTTTTTT. The V and J genes are TRBV20-1 and TRBJ1-4, with 8 bases aligning to TRBD1. CDR1 and CDR2 (germline): DFQATT, SNEGSKA (reference sequence). The trim removed 3 bases at V and 4 bases at J, leaving 4 bases unmatched. The CDR3 has 14 residues.

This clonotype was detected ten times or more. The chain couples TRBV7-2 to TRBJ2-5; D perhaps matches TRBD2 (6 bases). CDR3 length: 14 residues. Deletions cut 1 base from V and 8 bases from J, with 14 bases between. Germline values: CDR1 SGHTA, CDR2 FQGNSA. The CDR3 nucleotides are TGTGCCAGCAGCTTAGGCGGGATGCAGAGAACCCAGTACTTC. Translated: CASSLGGMQRTQYF.